This passage covers 2 T cell receptor beta chains from one sample sequenced in a study of cytomegalovirus exposure and HLA in healthy donors. Primers: 60 Vbeta forward and 13 Jbeta reverse. TCRdb's table, derived via immunoSEQ multiplex PCR, lists solely in-frame clones and lacks some. The sample lists 65,000 to 85,000 clones, around three quarters occurring once. The sequenced sample was PBMCs. The receptor set was obtained from a woman aged 40 to 50 in good health and CMV-seropositive.

The chain joins TRBV27 to TRBJ1-2; the match to TRBD1 covers 12 bases. CDR1 and CDR2 (germline): MNHEY, SMNVEV (reference sequence). The CDR3 extends over 15 amino acids. V was clipped by 5 bases and J by 4 bases; unmatched bases: 5. Written as DNA, the CDR3 is TGTGCCAGCAGTCCAGGGACAGGGGGCGTCTATGGCTACACCTTC. It specifies CASSPGTGGVYGYTF.

This sequence joins TRBV27 and TRBJ1-6; no clear D. The CDR3 contains 13 residues. Trimming took 8 bases from V and 4 from J, leaving 9 bases between them. The germline gives CDR1 MNHEY, CDR2 SMNVEV (reference sequence). CDR3: CASREQYNSPLHF. DNA of the CDR3: TGTGCCAGCCGGGAGCAGTATAATTCACCCCTCCACTTT.